This T cell receptor (beta chain) was identified during a study of CD4+ T cells in melanoma. The study, taken as a whole, reports: Neoantigen-specific CD4+ T cells in melanoma reportedly had diverse differentiation states. A reported correlation linked neoantigen-specific CD4+ T cells to CD8+, macrophage and B cell function.

About this clone: Its specificity is unknown. This same CDR3 is encoded by further DNA sequences in the sample.

Clones were read by immunoSEQ multiplex PCR, and TCRdb kept only the in-frame ones, dropping some. Of about 20,000 clones listed, about 77% were seen once; the top ten hold 7.5% to 10%. The clonotype originates from a human donor with melanoma.

CDR3 residues: CARSLCGSSGGQAQETQYF. In DNA, the CDR3 is TGTGCCAGAAGCTTATGTGGGTCTAGCGGGGGGCAAGCCCAAGAGACCCAGTACTTC. The chain recombines TRBV7-5 with TRBJ2-5; the D call in the table, TRBD2, was not verified against the DNA. TRBV7-5 has pseudogene status. The CDR3 totals 19 residues.